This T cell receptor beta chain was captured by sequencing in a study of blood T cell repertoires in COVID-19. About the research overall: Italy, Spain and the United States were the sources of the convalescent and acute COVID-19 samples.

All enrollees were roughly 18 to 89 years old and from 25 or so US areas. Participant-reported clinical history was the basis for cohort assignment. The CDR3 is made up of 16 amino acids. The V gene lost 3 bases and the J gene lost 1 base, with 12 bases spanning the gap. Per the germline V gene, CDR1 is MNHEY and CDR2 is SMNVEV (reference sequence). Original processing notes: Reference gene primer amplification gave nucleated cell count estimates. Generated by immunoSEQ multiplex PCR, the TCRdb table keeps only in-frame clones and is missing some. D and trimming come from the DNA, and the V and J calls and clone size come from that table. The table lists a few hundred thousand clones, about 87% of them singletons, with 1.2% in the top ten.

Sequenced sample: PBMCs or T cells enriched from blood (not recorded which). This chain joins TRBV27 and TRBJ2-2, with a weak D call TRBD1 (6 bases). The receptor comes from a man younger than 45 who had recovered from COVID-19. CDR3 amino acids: CASSFSSGQNTGELFF. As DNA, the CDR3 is TGTGCCAGCAGTTTTTCGTCGGGACAGAACACCGGGGAGCTGTTTTTT.